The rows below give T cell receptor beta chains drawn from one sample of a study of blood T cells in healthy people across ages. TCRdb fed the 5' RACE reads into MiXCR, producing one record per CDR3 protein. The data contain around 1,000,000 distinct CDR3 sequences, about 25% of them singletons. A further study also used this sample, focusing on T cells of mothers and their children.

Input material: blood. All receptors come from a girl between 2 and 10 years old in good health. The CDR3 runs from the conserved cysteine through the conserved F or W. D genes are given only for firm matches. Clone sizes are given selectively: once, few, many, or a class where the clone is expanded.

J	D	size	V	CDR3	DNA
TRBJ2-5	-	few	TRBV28	CASSLGWRGSKTQYF	TGTGCCAGCAGTTTGGGCTGGAGGGGGTCGAAGACCCAGTACTTC
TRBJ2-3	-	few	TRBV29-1	CSVEVGSSIVF	TGCAGCGTTGAAGTAGGGTCTTCGATTGTTTTT
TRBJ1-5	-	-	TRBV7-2	CASSSSGTPIYDRQPQHF	TGTGCCAGCAGCTCAAGTGGGACACCCATTTATGATCGTCAGCCCCAGCATTTT
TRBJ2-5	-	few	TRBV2	CASIGQAQETQYF	TGTGCCAGCATTGGACAAGCACAAGAGACCCAGTACTTC
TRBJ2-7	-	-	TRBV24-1	CATSDLTDEQYF	TGTGCCACCAGTGATTTGACAGACGAGCAGTACTTC
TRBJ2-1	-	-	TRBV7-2	CASSFFQTLSYNEQFF	TGTGCCAGCAGCTTTTTTCAGACACTCTCCTACAATGAGCAGTTCTTC
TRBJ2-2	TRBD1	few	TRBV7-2	CASSLDVTGVASTGELFF	TGTGCCAGCAGCTTAGACGTGACAGGGGTCGCGAGCACCGGGGAGCTGTTTTTT
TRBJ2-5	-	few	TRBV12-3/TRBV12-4	CASSLPDQETQYF	TGTGCCAGCAGTTTGCCAGACCAAGAGACCCAGTACTTC
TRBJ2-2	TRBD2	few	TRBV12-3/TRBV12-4	CASTTPSGRGELFF	TGTGCCAGCACCACTCCTAGCGGGAGGGGGGAGCTGTTTTTT
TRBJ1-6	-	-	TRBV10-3	CAISESRDPNSPLHF	TGTGCCATCAGTGAGTCCAGGGACCCTAATTCACCCCTCCACTTT
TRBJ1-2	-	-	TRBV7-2	CASTPGKGGYTF	TGTGCCAGCACCCCTGGGAAGGGGGGCTACACCTTC
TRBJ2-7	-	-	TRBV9	CASSVGGNSEQYF	TGTGCCAGCAGCGTGGGCGGGAATAGCGAGCAGTACTTC
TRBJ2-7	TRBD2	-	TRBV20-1	CSARGRTSGYEQYF	TGCAGTGCTAGAGGAAGGACTAGCGGCTACGAGCAGTACTTC
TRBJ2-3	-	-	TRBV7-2	CASSTTWGLTDTQYF	TGTGCCAGCAGCACAACATGGGGCCTCACAGATACGCAGTATTTT
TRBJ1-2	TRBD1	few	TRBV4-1	CASSPIGTGKSGYTF	TGCGCCAGCAGCCCTATTGGGACAGGGAAATCTGGCTACACCTTC
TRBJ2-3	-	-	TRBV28	CATSSRLISGTQYF	TGTGCCACCTCGAGCCGCTTGATATCGGGGACGCAGTATTTT
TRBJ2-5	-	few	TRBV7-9	CASSSLGKQTQYF	TGTGCCAGCAGCTCCCTCGGGAAACAGACCCAGTACTTC
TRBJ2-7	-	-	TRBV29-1	CSAGGSGLKTYEQYF	TGCAGCGCCGGAGGTTCAGGACTCAAGACCTACGAGCAGTACTTC
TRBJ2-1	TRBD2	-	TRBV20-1	CSARVRLAGGLEQFF	TGCAGTGCTAGAGTGCGGCTAGCGGGAGGGCTTGAGCAGTTCTTC
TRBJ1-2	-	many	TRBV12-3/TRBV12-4	CASSLDLNYGYTF	TGTGCCAGCAGTTTAGACCTAAACTATGGCTACACCTTC
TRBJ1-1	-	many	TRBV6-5	CASSRGGTEAFF	TGTGCCAGCAGTCGGGGAGGGACTGAAGCTTTCTTT
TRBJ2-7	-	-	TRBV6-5	CASSFGTPTHYYEQYF	TGTGCCAGCAGTTTTGGGACACCGACACACTACTACGAGCAGTACTTC
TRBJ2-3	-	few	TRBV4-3	CASSLLHRAFSTDTQYF	TGCGCCAGCAGCCTCCTCCACCGGGCATTTAGCACAGATACGCAGTATTTT
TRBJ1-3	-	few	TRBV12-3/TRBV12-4	CASSSQLLSGNTIYF	TGTGCCAGCAGTTCGCAGCTGCTCTCTGGAAACACCATATATTTT
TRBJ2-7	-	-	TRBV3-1	CASSHLELTWEDEQYF	TGTGCCAGCAGCCATCTGGAACTCACCTGGGAGGACGAGCAGTACTTC
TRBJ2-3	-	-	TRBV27	CASSLSVGTDTQYF	TGTGCCAGCAGTTTATCGGTGGGCACAGATACGCAGTATTTT
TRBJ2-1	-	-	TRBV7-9	CASSFFGDLSYNEQFF	TGTGCCAGCAGCTTTTTTGGCGACCTCTCCTACAATGAGCAGTTCTTC
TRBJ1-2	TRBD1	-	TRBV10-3	CAISENRGYGYTF	TGTGCCATCAGTGAGAACAGGGGTTATGGCTACACCTTC
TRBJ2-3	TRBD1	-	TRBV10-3	CAMGQGRTDTQYF	TGTGCCATGGGACAGGGGAGGACAGATACGCAGTATTTT
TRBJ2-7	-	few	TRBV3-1	CASSQEEGGDEQYF	TGTGCCAGCAGCCAAGAAGAGGGGGGCGACGAGCAGTACTTC
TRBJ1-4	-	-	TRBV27	CASRPPWGANEKLFF	TGTGCCAGCAGACCCCCATGGGGGGCTAATGAAAAACTGTTTTTT
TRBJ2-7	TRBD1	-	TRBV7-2	CASSFYPGQSYEQYF	TGTGCCAGCAGCTTTTATCCGGGACAGAGCTACGAGCAGTACTTC
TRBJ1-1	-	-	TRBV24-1	CATSLSASTEAFF	TGTGCCACCAGTCTCTCGGCGTCCACTGAAGCTTTCTTT
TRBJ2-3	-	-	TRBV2	CASMGLSDTQYF	TGTGCCAGCATGGGTCTTTCCGATACGCAGTATTTT
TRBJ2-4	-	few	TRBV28	CASSRSGGMPNIQYF	TGTGCCAGCAGTCGATCTGGAGGGATGCCGAACATTCAGTACTTC
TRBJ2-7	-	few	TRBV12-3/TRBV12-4	CASSPELYEQYF	TGTGCCAGCAGTCCTGAGCTTTACGAGCAGTACTTC
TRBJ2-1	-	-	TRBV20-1	CSASASVAHNEQFF	TGCAGTGCTAGTGCTAGCGTCGCTCACAATGAGCAGTTCTTC
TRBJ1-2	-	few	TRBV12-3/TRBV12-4	CASSPLGGVTGYTF	TGTGCCAGCAGTCCCCTCGGAGGGGTGACTGGCTACACCTTC
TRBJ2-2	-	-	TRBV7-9	CASSQGVGLPKGGELFF	TGTGCCAGCAGCCAAGGAGTGGGACTCCCCAAAGGGGGGGAGCTGTTTTTT
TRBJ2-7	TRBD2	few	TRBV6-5	CASSYWLAGASAEQYF	TGTGCCAGCAGTTACTGGTTAGCGGGAGCTTCCGCTGAGCAGTACTTC
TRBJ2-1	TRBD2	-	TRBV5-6	CASSTGGDTEQFF	TGTGCCAGCAGCACGGGAGGGGATACTGAGCAGTTCTTC
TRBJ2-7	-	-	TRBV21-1	CASSARDSHYEQYF	TGTGCCAGCAGCGCCCGGGACAGCCACTACGAGCAGTACTTC